One T cell receptor (beta chain) is described in this entry. No antigen is known for it. This specimen comes from a study of Graves' ophthalmopathy and Graves' hyperthyroidism. Amplification from RNA transcripts yielded the TCR beta CDR3 regions. Amplification began with first-round RT-PCR using HTBI primers, then second-round multiplex PCR was performed. TCRdb passed the multiplex PCR reads through MiXCR, listing each CDR3 protein once. In the table there are just over 600,000 distinct CDR3 sequences, about a fifth of which are singletons. Study-level findings and limits: Most expanded clonotypes in thyroid above 0.001 frequency also showed up in blood.

Ophthalmopathy absent within 18 months of follow-up marked hyperthyroidism as stable. Hyperthyroidism patients were newly diagnosed, ill under 2 months, and aged 18 to 65 years. Out of around 9.7 ml of fresh peripheral blood, PBMCs were obtained. The V end was cut by 0 bases, the J end by 3 bases, with 9 bases between. This CDR3 region has 14 residues. The germline gives CDR1 KGHSH, CDR2 LQKENI. V and J are TRBV18 and TRBJ2-7; D perhaps matches TRBD1 (5 bases). Sequenced: peripheral blood. This clonotype was sampled from a woman aged 18-29 years with stable Graves' hyperthyroidism. Some clones in this sample may be carry-over from other donors' samples. This CDR3 reads CASSPPAQDYEQYF. The DNA of the CDR3 is TGTGCCAGCTCACCACCGGCACAGGACTACGAGCAGTACTTC.